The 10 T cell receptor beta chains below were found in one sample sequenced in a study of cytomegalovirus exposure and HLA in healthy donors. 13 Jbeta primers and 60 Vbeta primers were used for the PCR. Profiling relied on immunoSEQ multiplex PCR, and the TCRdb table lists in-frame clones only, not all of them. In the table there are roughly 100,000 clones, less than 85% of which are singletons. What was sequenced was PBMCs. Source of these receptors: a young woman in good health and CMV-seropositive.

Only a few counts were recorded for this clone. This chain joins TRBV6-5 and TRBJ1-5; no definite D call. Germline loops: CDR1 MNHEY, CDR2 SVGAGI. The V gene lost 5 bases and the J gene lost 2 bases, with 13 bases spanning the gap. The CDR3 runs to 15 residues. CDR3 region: CASSGYTSGNQPQHF. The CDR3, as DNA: TGTGCCAGCAGTGGGTATACTAGTGGCAATCAGCCCCAGCATTTT.

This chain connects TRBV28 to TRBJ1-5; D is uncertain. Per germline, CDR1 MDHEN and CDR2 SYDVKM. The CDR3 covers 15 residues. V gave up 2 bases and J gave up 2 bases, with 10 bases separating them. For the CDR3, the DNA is TGTGCCAGCAGTTTACTTGTGGAGGGCAATCAGCCCCAGCATTTT. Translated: CASSLLVEGNQPQHF.

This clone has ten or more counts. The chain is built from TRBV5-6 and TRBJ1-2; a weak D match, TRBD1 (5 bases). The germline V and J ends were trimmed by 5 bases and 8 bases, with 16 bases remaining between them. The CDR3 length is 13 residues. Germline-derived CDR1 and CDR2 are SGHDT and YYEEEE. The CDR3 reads CASRPSGHYGYTF. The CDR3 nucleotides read TGTGCCAGCAGGCCCTCAGGGCATTACGGCTACACCTTC.

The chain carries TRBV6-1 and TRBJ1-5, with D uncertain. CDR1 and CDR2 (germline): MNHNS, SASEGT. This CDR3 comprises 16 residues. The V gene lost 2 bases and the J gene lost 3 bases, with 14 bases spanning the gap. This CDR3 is CASSERVGGSNQPQHF. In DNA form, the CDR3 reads TGTGCCAGCAGTGAAAGGGTAGGAGGGTCCAATCAGCCCCAGCATTTT.

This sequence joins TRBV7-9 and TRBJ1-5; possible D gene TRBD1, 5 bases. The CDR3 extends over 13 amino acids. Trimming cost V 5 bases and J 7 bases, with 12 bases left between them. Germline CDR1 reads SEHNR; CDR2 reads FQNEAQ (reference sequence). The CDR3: CASSPGAGQPQHF. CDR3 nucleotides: TGTGCCAGCAGCCCCGGGGCGGGGCAGCCCCAGCATTTT.

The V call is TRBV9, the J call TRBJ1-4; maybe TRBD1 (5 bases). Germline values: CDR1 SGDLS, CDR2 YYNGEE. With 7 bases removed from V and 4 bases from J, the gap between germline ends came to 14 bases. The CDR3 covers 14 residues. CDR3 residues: CASGPQGLNEKLFF. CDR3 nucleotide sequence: TGTGCCAGCGGGCCTCAGGGCCTTAATGAAAAACTGTTTTTT.

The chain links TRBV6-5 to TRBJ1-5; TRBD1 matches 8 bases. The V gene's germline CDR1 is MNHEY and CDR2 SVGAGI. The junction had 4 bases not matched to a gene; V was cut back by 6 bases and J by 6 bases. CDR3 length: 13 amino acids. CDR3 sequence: CASRAGGSQPQHF. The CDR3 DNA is TGTGCCAGCAGGGCAGGGGGCTCTCAGCCCCAGCATTTT.

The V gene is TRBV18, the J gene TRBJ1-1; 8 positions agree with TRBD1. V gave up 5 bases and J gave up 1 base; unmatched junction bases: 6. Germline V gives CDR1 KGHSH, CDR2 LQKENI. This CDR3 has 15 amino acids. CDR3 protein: CASSMTTGANTEAFF. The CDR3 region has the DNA TGTGCCAGCTCAATGACGACAGGGGCGAACACTGAAGCTTTCTTT.

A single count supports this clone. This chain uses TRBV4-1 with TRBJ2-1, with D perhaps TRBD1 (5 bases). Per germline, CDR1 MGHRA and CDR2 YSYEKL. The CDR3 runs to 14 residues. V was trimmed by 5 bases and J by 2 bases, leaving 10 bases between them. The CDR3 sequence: CASSAGQAYNEQFF. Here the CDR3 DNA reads TGCGCCAGCAGCGCTGGACAAGCCTACAATGAGCAGTTCTTC.

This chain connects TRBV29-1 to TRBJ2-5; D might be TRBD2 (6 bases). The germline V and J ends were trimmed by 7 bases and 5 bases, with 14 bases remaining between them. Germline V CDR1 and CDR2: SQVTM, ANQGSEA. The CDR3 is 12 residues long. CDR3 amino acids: CSALTRGETQYF. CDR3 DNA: TGCAGCGCCCTGACTAGGGGTGAGACCCAGTACTTC.